This entry concerns a single T cell receptor (beta chain). The CDR3 runs to 14 residues. CDR1 is MNHEY and CDR2 is SVGAGI in the germline V gene. Between the trimmed V and J ends, which lost 4 bases and 4 bases, there was a span of 13 bases. These data originate in a study of OX40 agonist ivuxolimab in advanced cancers. About the study: One patient with hepatocellular carcinoma and two with cutaneous melanoma, three in all, had partial responses.

The assay was immunoSEQ multiplex PCR, and TCRdb's table has in-frame clones only and misses some. This sample has about 68,000 clones; approximately 91% occur once, and the top ten carry about 0.31%. The chain recombines TRBV6-5 with TRBJ1-1; the D gene is possibly TRBD1 (6 bases). Specimen: CD4+ or CD8+ T cells sorted from blood, collected in a trial of the OX40 agonist ivuxolimab. This sequence originates from an adult with an advanced solid tumor such as melanoma, head and neck, liver or kidney cancer. CDR3 region: CASSSYPRGTEAFF. The CDR3 DNA sequence: TGTGCCAGCAGTTCTTACCCCAGGGGCACTGAAGCTTTCTTT.